Below, 26 T cell receptor beta chains from the same sample are listed, as sequenced in a study of cytomegalovirus exposure and HLA in healthy donors. Vbeta (60) and Jbeta (13) primers were used in the PCR. Only in-frame clones appear in the TCRdb table, and some are missing; sequencing was by immunoSEQ multiplex PCR. The sample includes 78,000 or so clones, around 84% seen only once; the top ten take 2.4%. Sequenced input: PBMCs. The receptors shown here come from a woman aged 50 to 60 in good health and CMV-seronegative.

The V gene is TRBV29-1, the J gene TRBJ2-3; D gene ambiguous. Trimming pared 7 bases from V and 4 bases from J, leaving 15 bases between. The germline V gene has CDR1 SQVTM and CDR2 ANQGSEA. The length of the CDR3 is 13 residues. This chain's CDR3 is CSGDTYNPDTQYF. CDR3 bases: TGCAGCGGTGACACCTATAACCCAGATACGCAGTATTTT.

The chain is built from TRBV2 and TRBJ2-4, with a tentative D call TRBD2 (6 bases). CDR1 is SNHLY, CDR2 FYNNEI, per germline. The V and J ends lost 10 bases and 8 bases respectively, with 21 bases between them. The CDR3 length is 14 residues. CDR3 DNA sequence: TGTGCCACCCTATCTGGGGGGATGGAAGACATTCAGTACTTC. This gives the protein CATLSGGMEDIQYF.

In its sample, this clone was seen a few times. CDR3 sequence: CAISGPGTGKLIPEAFF. CDR3 coding DNA: TGTGCCATCAGTGGCCCCGGGACAGGGAAGCTGATCCCTGAAGCTTTCTTT. This chain uses TRBV10-3 with TRBJ1-1; TRBD1 aligns across 9 bases. Germline CDR1 is ENHRY and CDR2 is SYGVKD. The CDR3 runs 17 residues. V gave up 4 bases and J gave up 6 bases; unmatched junction bases: 15.

This clone was recorded only once. The chain employs TRBV5-4 and TRBJ2-5; 11 bases are shared with TRBD1. The CDR3 consists of 17 residues. Trimming took 4 bases from V and 2 from J; bases not matched to a gene: 10. Germline V gives CDR1 SGHNT, CDR2 YYREEE (reference sequence). The CDR3 region has the DNA TGTGCCAGCAGCGATGGACAGGGGGCTTTAAGGCAAGAGACCCAGTACTTC. It specifies CASSDGQGALRQETQYF.

The chain is built from TRBV2 and TRBJ1-2; TRBD1 is a possible D gene (6 bases). The CDR3 loop spans 13 amino acids. From germline, CDR1 is SNHLY and CDR2 FYNNEI. Trimming left V 10 bases short and J 2 bases short, with 14 bases between. CDR3 amino acids: CATRTDTNYGYTF. Here the CDR3 DNA reads TGTGCCACTCGGACAGACACGAACTATGGCTACACCTTC.

This clone has only a few counts. The chain carries TRBV30 and TRBJ1-1, with unresolved D. V lost 2 bases, J lost 1 base, and 8 bases lay in between. CDR1 GTSNPN and CDR2 SVGIG come from the germline V gene (reference sequence). This CDR3 has 13 amino acids. For the CDR3, the DNA is TGTGCCTGGAGTCCAGTCCAGAACACTGAAGCTTTCTTT. Translated: CAWSPVQNTEAFF.

The CDR3 nucleotides are TGCGCCAGCAGCTTAACCGGGACAGGGGGGGCAGAAGCTTTCTTT. This translates into CASSLTGTGGAEAFF. The V and J genes are TRBV5-1 and TRBJ1-1, with 11 positions matching TRBD1. The CDR3 has 15 residues. In germline, CDR1 is SGHRS, CDR2 YFSETQ. Losses at the gene ends were 2 bases for V and 8 bases for J; bases not matched to a gene: 8.

V usage is TRBV29-1 and J usage is TRBJ2-3; D call uncertain. With 8 bases removed from V and 3 bases from J, the gap between germline ends came to 33 bases. The CDR3 loop spans 19 amino acids. In germline, CDR1 is SQVTM, CDR2 ANQGSEA. The CDR3 loop reads CSPATPVGPRPASTDTQYF. The CDR3 coding sequence is TGCAGCCCAGCTACCCCGGTCGGCCCTAGACCTGCTTCTACAGATACGCAGTATTTT.

Points on this clone: The junction departs from the called germline gene at one end, perhaps through a read error. This chain connects TRBV4-1 to TRBJ1-4; 7 bases align to TRBD1. The CDR3 length is 15 residues. The germline V gene has CDR1 MGHRA and CDR2 YSYEKL. The CDR3 nucleotides are TGCGCCAGCAGCCAAGAGAGGGGGCAGGGTGAAAACCTGTTTTTT. It is translated as CASSQERGQGENLFF.

The chain links TRBV7-2 to TRBJ1-5, with TRBD1 as a possible D gene (5 bases). This CDR3 region has 16 residues. V was trimmed by 1 base and J by 3 bases, leaving 13 bases between them. Germline V lookup: CDR1 SGHTA, CDR2 FQGNSA. CDR3 in DNA: TGTGCCAGCAGCTTAGGGGCCAGGGTGTACAATCAGCCCCAGCATTTT. Protein: CASSLGARVYNQPQHF.

The chain links TRBV27 to TRBJ2-7; TRBD1 aligns across 10 bases. Germline trimming cut 5 bases from V and 2 bases from J; bases unmatched to any gene: 12. CDR3 length equals 17 residues. CDR1 MNHEY and CDR2 SMNVEV come from the germline V gene (reference sequence). CDR3 in amino acids: CASSKEFRTGGAYEQYV. The CDR3 DNA follows: TGTGCCAGCAGTAAGGAATTTAGGACAGGGGGAGCCTACGAGCAGTACGTC.

The chain combines TRBV7-9 with TRBJ1-4, with D hard to call. The CDR3 loop spans 14 amino acids. The V gene's germline CDR1 is SEHNR and CDR2 FQNEAQ (reference sequence). Trimming removed 1 base from V and 4 bases from J, with 7 bases in between. CDR3 in DNA: TGTGCCAGCAGCTTAGAACAGCTTAATGAAAAACTGTTTTTT. The encoded protein is CASSLEQLNEKLFF.

A note on this clone: An end of the junction does not agree with germline; a read error may underlie this. Other DNA sequences in the same sample also yield this CDR3. The chain employs TRBV25-1 and TRBJ1-6; possible D gene TRBD1, 5 bases. Germline V lookup: CDR1 MGHDK, CDR2 SYGVNS. The length of the CDR3 is 12 residues. The CDR3 DNA is TGTGCCAGCACACAGGCAAATTCCCCCCTCCACTTT. Translation gives CASTQANSPLHF.

The chain links TRBV6-1 to TRBJ2-7, with 7 bases fitting TRBD1. V was clipped by 5 bases and J by 2 bases; unmatched bases: 3. The CDR3 length is 13 residues. Germline V lookup: CDR1 MNHNS, CDR2 SASEGT. Here the CDR3 reads CASSRTGAYEQYF. CDR3 coding DNA: TGTGCCAGCAGTAGGACAGGAGCCTACGAGCAGTACTTC.

This chain uses TRBV28 with TRBJ1-6; TRBD1 aligns across 7 bases. J lost 7 bases, V lost 6 bases, and 6 bases had no gene match. Germline CDR1 reads MDHEN; CDR2 reads SYDVKM. The CDR3 totals 14 residues. The CDR3 reads CASSPGTANSPLHF. The CDR3 DNA reads TGTGCCAGCAGCCCAGGGACAGCGAATTCACCCCTCCACTTT.

The V gene is TRBV21-1, the J gene TRBJ2-1; TRBD2, the D gene given by the table, was not confirmed from the DNA. TRBV21-1 corresponds to a pseudogene. This CDR3 region has 22 residues. Here the CDR3 reads CASSKGRCGGREGKSSYNEQFF. For the CDR3, the DNA is TGTGCCAGCAGCAAAGGGAGGTGCGGCGGGAGAGAGGGAAAGAGCTCCTACAATGAGCAGTTCTTC.

This chain joins TRBV19 and TRBJ2-7; a weak D match, TRBD1 (5 bases). The germline V gene encodes CDR1 LNHDA and CDR2 SQIVND (reference sequence). V was clipped by 6 bases and J by 0 bases, with 15 bases between them. The CDR3 spans 15 residues. CDR3 nucleotide sequence: TGTGCCAGTAGACTATCGGACACGAGCTCCTACGAGCAGTACTTC. It is translated as CASRLSDTSSYEQYF.

The chain has TRBV6-1 and TRBJ2-1; 9 bases align to TRBD1. The CDR3 has 15 amino acids. Per the germline V gene, CDR1 is MNHNS and CDR2 is SASEGT. V gave up 3 bases and J gave up 6 bases; unmatched junction bases: 6. The CDR3 reads CASSERRQGGNEQFF. Written as DNA, the CDR3 is TGTGCCAGCAGTGAGAGGAGACAGGGGGGCAATGAGCAGTTCTTC.

V and J are TRBV7-9 and TRBJ2-3; 7 nucleotides agree with TRBD2. The CDR3 has 19 residues. The V and J ends lost 1 base and 3 bases, in that order; junction bases with no gene match: 16. Per the germline V gene, CDR1 is SEHNR and CDR2 is FQNEAQ (reference sequence). CDR3 bases: TGTGCCAGCAGCTTAGTACGGGGGGAATGGGAAACGATTACAGATACGCAGTATTTT. Translated, it gives CASSLVRGEWETITDTQYF.

This chain joins TRBV19 and TRBJ1-2; perhaps TRBD1 as D (6 bases). V gave up 6 bases and J gave up 2 bases, with 13 bases separating them. The length of the CDR3 is 14 residues. Germline V gene lookup returns CDR1 LNHDA and CDR2 SQIVND (reference sequence). CDR3 sequence (DNA): TGTGCCAGTAGCCTGGACAGACAAAACTATGGCTACACCTTC. Protein sequence: CASSLDRQNYGYTF.

This chain links TRBV28 with TRBJ2-5, with 8 bases identical to TRBD2. Unmatched junction bases numbered 11, after V lost 1 base and J lost 4 bases. Germline V gene sequence: CDR1 MDHEN, CDR2 SYDVKM. The length of the CDR3 is 17 residues. CDR3 protein: CASSLYQRREGGETQYF. The CDR3 nucleotides read TGTGCCAGCAGTTTATATCAGCGACGGGAGGGAGGAGAGACCCAGTACTTC.

On this clone: The sample has other DNA sequences that encode this CDR3 too. The chain employs TRBV19 and TRBJ1-6; 9 bases fit TRBD1. Unmatched junction bases numbered 0, after V lost 3 bases and J lost 9 bases. Germline assignment: CDR1 LNHDA and CDR2 SQIVND (reference sequence). The CDR3 is 13 amino acids. The CDR3 sequence: CASSMTGGSPLHF. For the CDR3, the DNA is TGTGCCAGTAGTATGACAGGGGGTTCACCCCTCCACTTT.

J is TRBJ2-5 and V is TRBV18, with 9 bases lining up with TRBD2. From germline, CDR1 is KGHSH and CDR2 LQKENI. The CDR3 consists of 16 residues. V was pared by 3 bases and J by 2 bases, with 7 bases of the junction left unmatched. CDR3 sequence reads: CASSPRLAGIQETQYF. The CDR3 bases are TGTGCCAGCTCACCTAGGCTAGCGGGGATACAAGAGACCCAGTACTTC.

The V call is TRBV6-4, the J call TRBJ2-1; 9 bases match TRBD1. The CDR3 is 17 residues long. With V trimmed by 8 bases and J by 3 bases, 14 bases remained unmatched. Germline V gene sequence: CDR1 MRHNA, CDR2 SNTAGT. The DNA for the CDR3 is TGTGCCAGCGCTCAGATTCCGGGACAGGGTTACTACAATGAGCAGTTCTTC. Translation gives CASAQIPGQGYYNEQFF.

The chain carries TRBV14 and TRBJ1-1, with 8 positions matching TRBD1. V was clipped by 4 bases and J by 4 bases; unmatched bases: 8. Germline V gene data show CDR1 as SGHDN and CDR2 as FVKESK. This CDR3 has 15 amino acids. This CDR3 reads CASSLPGQGGTEAFF. CDR3 DNA: TGTGCCAGCAGCCTCCCAGGACAGGGCGGCACTGAAGCTTTCTTT.

CDR3 sequence: CASSKIGGQPTYEQYF. CDR3 nucleotides: TGTGCCAGCAGCAAAATCGGCGGCCAACCAACCTACGAGCAGTACTTC. The rearrangement joins TRBV21-1 to TRBJ2-7; the D call TRBD2 from the table was never checked on the DNA. TRBV21-1 is given as a pseudogene. The CDR3 contains 16 residues.